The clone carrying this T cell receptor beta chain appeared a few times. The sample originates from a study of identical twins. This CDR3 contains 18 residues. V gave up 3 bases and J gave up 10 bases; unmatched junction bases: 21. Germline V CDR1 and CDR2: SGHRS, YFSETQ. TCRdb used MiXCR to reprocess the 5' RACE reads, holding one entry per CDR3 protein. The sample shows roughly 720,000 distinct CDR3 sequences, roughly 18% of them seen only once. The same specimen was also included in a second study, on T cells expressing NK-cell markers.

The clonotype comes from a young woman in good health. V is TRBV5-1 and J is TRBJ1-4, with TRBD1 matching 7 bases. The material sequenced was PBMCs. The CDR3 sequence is CASSSTGRGGTATGKLFF. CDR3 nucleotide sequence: TGCGCCAGCAGCTCGACGGGACGGGGGGGGACAGCCACGGGAAAACTGTTTTTT.